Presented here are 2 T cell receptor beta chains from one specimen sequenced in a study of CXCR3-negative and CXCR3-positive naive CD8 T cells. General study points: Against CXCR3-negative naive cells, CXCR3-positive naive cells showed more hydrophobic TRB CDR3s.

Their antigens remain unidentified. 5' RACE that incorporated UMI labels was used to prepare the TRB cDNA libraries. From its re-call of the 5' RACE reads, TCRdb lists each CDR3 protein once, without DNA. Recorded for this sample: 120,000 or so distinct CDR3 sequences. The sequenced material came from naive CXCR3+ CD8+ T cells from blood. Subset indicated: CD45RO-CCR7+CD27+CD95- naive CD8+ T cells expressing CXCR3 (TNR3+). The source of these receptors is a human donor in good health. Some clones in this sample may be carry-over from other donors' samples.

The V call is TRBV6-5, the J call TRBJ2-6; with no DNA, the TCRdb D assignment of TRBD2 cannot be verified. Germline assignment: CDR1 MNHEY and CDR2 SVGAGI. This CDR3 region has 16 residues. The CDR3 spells CASSYGVRGGANVLTF.

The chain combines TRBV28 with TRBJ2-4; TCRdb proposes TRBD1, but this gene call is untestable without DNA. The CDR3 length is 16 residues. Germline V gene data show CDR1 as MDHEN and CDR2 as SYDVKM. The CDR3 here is CASSYPRGEAKDIQYF.